The 23 T cell receptor beta chains listed next were all sequenced from one sample in a study of human thymus T cells. This table comes from immunoSEQ multiplex PCR, and its TCRdb copy is limited to in-frame clones, with some not included. Seen here are about 43,000 clones, 85% to 95% observed once, and the top ten hold about 0.17%. Sequenced: blood. The origin of the receptors is a girl less than two years old with a congenital heart defect but otherwise immunologically healthy.

V gene TRBV5-1 combines with J gene TRBJ1-5; D not certain. V lost 2 bases to trimming and J lost 9 bases, with 15 bases between them. Germline assignment: CDR1 SGHRS and CDR2 YFSETQ. There are 14 residues in the CDR3. The CDR3 region has the DNA TGCGCCAGCAGCTTTGGGTTTCGGGGATGGCCCCAGCATTTT. Translation: CASSFGFRGWPQHF.

CDR3 sequence: CASSLGPAGINEQFF. The CDR3 bases are TGTGCCAGCAGCTTGGGACCAGCAGGGATCAATGAGCAGTTCTTC. The rearrangement joins TRBV5-4 to TRBJ2-1; TRBD1 is a possible D gene (5 bases). Germline V gives CDR1 SGHNT, CDR2 YYREEE (reference sequence). The CDR3 runs to 15 residues. Trimming took off 0 bases at V and 6 bases at J, with 13 bases between the two ends.

This clone was counted a single time. The chain employs TRBV5-4 and TRBJ2-2; 7 positions match TRBD2. This CDR3 has 13 amino acids. With V trimmed by 5 bases and J by 6 bases, 4 bases remained unmatched. Germline V gives CDR1 SGHNT, CDR2 YYREEE (reference sequence). The CDR3 DNA is TGTGCCAGCAGTGTCCGGGGGGCCGGGGAGCTGTTTTTT. It specifies CASSVRGAGELFF. Full variable domain (missing parts from reference TRBV5-4 and TRBJ2-2): ETGVTQSPTHLIKTRGQQVTLRCSSQSGHNTVSWYQQALGQGPQFIFQYYREEENGRGNFPPRFSGLQFPNYSSELNVNALELDDSALYLCASSVRGAGELFFGEGSRLTVL.

V usage is TRBV4-3 and J usage is TRBJ2-3, with 10 positions matching TRBD2. The CDR3 loop spans 18 amino acids. Trimming at V came to 4 bases and at J to 4 bases, leaving 14 bases not matched to a gene. Per germline, CDR1 LGHNA and CDR2 YSLEER. CDR3 in amino acids: CASSLNLGSGRASDTQYF. The CDR3 coding sequence is TGCGCCAGCAGCCTAAACCTCGGCAGCGGGAGGGCCTCAGATACGCAGTATTTT.

This chain connects TRBV11-2 to TRBJ2-6, with TRBD1 matching over 9 bases. CDR3 size: 18 residues. Germline assignment: CDR1 SGHAT and CDR2 FQNNGV. J was trimmed by 0 bases and V by 5 bases; bases with no gene match: 8. This CDR3 is CASSPETGGVSGANVLTF. CDR3 DNA sequence: TGTGCCAGCAGCCCTGAGACAGGGGGGGTCTCTGGGGCCAACGTCCTGACTTTC. The full variable domain, with the rest looked up from reference TRBV11-2 and TRBJ2-6, is EAGVAQSPRYKIIEKRQSVAFWCNPISGHATLYWYQQILGQGPKLLIQFQNNGVVDDSQLPKDRFSAERLKGVDSTLKIQPAKLEDSAVYLCASSPETGGVSGANVLTFGAGSRLTVL.

V gene TRBV5-4 combines with J gene TRBJ2-2; D not resolved. This CDR3 region has 13 residues. Germline CDR1 is SGHNT and CDR2 is YYREEE (reference sequence). The V gene lost 0 bases and the J gene lost 2 bases, with 2 bases spanning the gap. CDR3 residues: CASSLDNTGELFF. The CDR3 DNA reads as TGTGCCAGCAGCTTGGACAACACCGGGGAGCTGTTTTTT.

The rearrangement uses TRBV10-2 and TRBJ2-3, with D possibly called TRBD1 or TRBD2 (7 bases each). Between the trimmed V and J ends, which lost 3 bases and 2 bases, there was a span of 18 bases. The CDR3 covers 17 residues. Germline CDR1 WSHSY, CDR2 SAAADI. The CDR3 nucleotides are TGCGCCAGCAGTGACTCTTTGGGGAGGGGGCCCACAGATACGCAGTATTTT. Protein product: CASSDSLGRGPTDTQYF.

This chain links TRBV5-4 with TRBJ1-2; possible D gene TRBD1, 6 bases. There are 14 residues in the CDR3. Germline assignment: CDR1 SGHNT and CDR2 YYREEE (reference sequence). Trimming stripped 4 bases from V and 0 bases from J, with 10 bases between. The CDR3 loop reads CASSPDRTNYGYTF. CDR3 bases: TGTGCCAGCAGCCCCGACAGGACTAACTATGGCTACACCTTC.

This chain connects TRBV13 to TRBJ1-3; 7 bases are a match to TRBD1. Germline CDR1 reads PRHDT; CDR2 reads FYEKMQ (reference sequence). The CDR3 is made up of 18 amino acids. With 3 bases clipped from V and 2 bases from J, the junction kept 13 bases outside the gene matches. The CDR3: CASSLETVRDRPGNTIYF. The CDR3, as DNA: TGTGCCAGCAGCTTGGAAACCGTCCGGGACAGACCTGGAAACACCATATATTTT.

The genes are TRBV30 and TRBJ2-7; no clear D. Germline V lookup: CDR1 GTSNPN, CDR2 SVGIG (reference sequence). V lost 4 bases and J lost 6, with 10 bases in between. The CDR3 is 11 residues long. CDR3 nucleotide sequence: TGTGCCTGGATGGGTGAAGGCGAGCAGTACTTC. Translated, it gives CAWMGEGEQYF.

V gene TRBV4-1 combines with J gene TRBJ1-2; D is unresolved. V shed 3 bases and J shed 2 bases, with 13 bases lying between them. The CDR3 extends over 15 amino acids. CDR1 and CDR2 (germline): MGHRA, YSYEKL. CDR3: CASSQDGGRNYGYTF. The CDR3 DNA reads TGCGCCAGCAGCCAGGACGGAGGTAGAAACTATGGCTACACCTTC.

The V call is TRBV23-1, the J call TRBJ1-4; D unclear. TRBV23-1 is identified as an open reading frame with a role that is uncertain. V was cut by 7 bases and J by 0 bases, with 15 bases left in between. The CDR3 covers 16 residues. The CDR3, as DNA: TGCGCCAGCACCCTTCGGGCAGCTTCAACTAATGAAAAACTGTTTTTT. Its protein product is CASTLRAASTNEKLFF.

The V call is TRBV29-1, the J call TRBJ1-2; a possible D gene is TRBD1 (5 bases). Trimming removed 4 bases from V and 6 bases from J, with 9 bases in between. The CDR3 runs 11 residues. Germline V lookup: CDR1 SQVTM, CDR2 ANQGSEA. As DNA, the CDR3 is TGCAGCGTTGTGGGGACCGATGGCTACACCTTC. It is translated as CSVVGTDGYTF.

The gene calls are TRBV7-9 and TRBJ2-7; D gene ambiguous. The CDR3 totals 14 residues. Germline CDR1 SEHNR, CDR2 FQNEAQ (reference sequence). V was pared by 5 bases and J by 0 bases, with 11 bases between. CDR3 amino acids: CASSPVGTSYEQYF. CDR3 coding DNA: TGTGCCAGCAGCCCCGTGGGCACCTCCTACGAGCAGTACTTC.

This sequence joins TRBV18 and TRBJ1-1; D uncertain. CDR1 is KGHSH and CDR2 is LQKENI in the germline V gene. V lost 3 bases, J lost 2 bases, and 7 bases lay in between. This CDR3 contains 13 residues. The CDR3 here is CASSPGGNTEAFF. CDR3 nucleotides: TGTGCCAGCTCACCGGGCGGCAACACTGAAGCTTTCTTT. Based on the CDR3 plus reference TRBV18 and TRBJ1-1, the full variable domain is NAGVMQNPRHLVRRRGQEARLRCSPMKGHSHVYWYRQLPEEGLKFMVYLQKENIIDESGMPKERFSAEFPKEGPSILRIQQVVRGDSAAYFCASSPGGNTEAFFGQGTRLTVV.

This clone was seen only once. The J gene is TRBJ2-7, the V gene TRBV28; D unclear. The V gene's germline CDR1 is MDHEN and CDR2 SYDVKM. V lost 7 bases and J 4 bases, leaving 29 bases between the germline ends. The CDR3 consists of 18 residues. The CDR3, as DNA: TGTGCCAGCACCAATCTCCGTCTTCGTAGTGGACCCCTTTACGAGCAGTACTTC. Protein product: CASTNLRLRSGPLYEQYF.

The rearrangement uses TRBV2 and TRBJ1-2; possibly TRBD1 for D (5 bases). V gave up 4 bases and J gave up 4 bases, with 16 bases separating them. This CDR3 contains 15 residues. Germline lookup yields CDR1 SNHLY and CDR2 FYNNEI. Written as DNA, the CDR3 is TGTGCCAGCAGTGGGGCCGTGATGAGGGGCTATGGCTACACCTTC. Translated: CASSGAVMRGYGYTF.

J is TRBJ2-3 and V is TRBV5-4; D may be TRBD1 or TRBD2 (5 bases each). This CDR3 has 13 amino acids. CDR1 and CDR2 from the germline V gene are SGHNT and YYREEE (reference sequence). Deletions cut 4 bases from V and 6 bases from J, with 12 bases between. In DNA, the CDR3 is TGTGCCAGCAGCCCGGGGCGTCGGGATACGCAGTATTTT. Translating gives CASSPGRRDTQYF.

The chain couples TRBV11-2 to TRBJ2-1, with 8 positions matching TRBD2. The germline V gene has CDR1 SGHAT and CDR2 FQNNGV. The V segment lost 1 base and the J segment 1 base; nucleotides outside the gene matches: 6. The CDR3 totals 17 residues. CDR3 in DNA: TGTGCCAGCAGCTTAGTTGGTAGCGGGAAGTCCTACAATGAGCAGTTCTTC. This sequence encodes CASSLVGSGKSYNEQFF.

In this sample, this clone turned up once. The rearrangement joins TRBV30 to TRBJ1-3; D not resolved. The V gene lost 3 bases and the J gene lost 5 bases, with 8 bases spanning the gap. The CDR3 loop spans 12 amino acids. In germline, CDR1 is GTSNPN, CDR2 SVGIG (reference sequence). The CDR3 region is CAWRALRNTIYF. The CDR3 DNA is TGTGCCTGGAGGGCTTTGAGAAACACCATATATTTT. The full variable domain, in which reference TRBV30 and TRBJ1-3 provide the parts outside the CDR3, is SQTIHQWPATLVQPVGSPLSLECTVEGTSNPNLYWYRQAAGRGLQLLFYSVGIGQISSEVPQNLSASRPQDRQFILSSKKLLLSDSGFYLCAWRALRNTIYFGEGSWLTVV.

The chain joins TRBV5-1 to TRBJ2-5; TRBD1 matches at 11 bases. CDR1 SGHRS and CDR2 YFSETQ come from the germline V gene. This CDR3 has 16 amino acids. The ends lost 4 bases at V and 4 bases at J; junction bases unmatched: 9. Here the CDR3 reads CASSHGTGGAGETQYF. In nucleotides, the CDR3 is TGCGCCAGCAGCCACGGGACAGGGGGGGCCGGAGAGACCCAGTACTTC.

The rearrangement uses TRBV27 and TRBJ2-7, with 8 positions matching TRBD2. After removal of 1 base from V and 0 bases from J, the junction contained 14 bases not matched to a gene. This CDR3 spans 19 amino acids. CDR1 MNHEY and CDR2 SMNVEV come from the germline V gene (reference sequence). This CDR3 is CASSLYSNPPGTSSYEQYF. The CDR3 coding sequence is TGTGCCAGCAGTTTATACTCCAACCCCCCCGGGACTAGCTCCTACGAGCAGTACTTC.

V is TRBV5-1 and J is TRBJ1-4; 7 nucleotides agree with TRBD1. J gave up 4 bases and V 7 bases, and 4 bases lay outside the gene matches. CDR3 size: 13 residues. Germline-derived CDR1 and CDR2 are SGHRS and YFSETQ. The CDR3 DNA follows: TGCGCCAGCCAGAGACAGGGTAATGAAAAACTGTTTTTT. This translates into CASQRQGNEKLFF.